What follows are 14 T cell receptor beta chains derived from one specimen sequenced in a study of T cell repertoires in cytomegalovirus infection. TCRdb reprocessed the reads via MiXCR and lists one record per CDR3 protein. Among about 740,000 distinct CDR3 sequences listed, 35% were seen once. Sequences were obtained from PBMCs. Receptors originate from a human donor in good health (CMV status not recorded). Some clones in this sample may be carry-over from other donors' samples.

The genes are TRBV6-5 and TRBJ1-4; D call uncertain. With 5 bases removed from V and 8 bases from J, the gap between germline ends came to 9 bases. Germline CDR1 and CDR2: MNHEY and SVGAGI. The CDR3 covers 12 residues. CDR3 nucleotide sequence: TGTGCCAGCAGTCTCAAAGGGGAAAAACTGTTTTTT. Residues: CASSLKGEKLFF.

The gene calls are TRBV12-3 or TRBV12-4 and TRBJ1-1, with no clear D. V lost 3 bases and J lost 14, with 19 bases in between. The CDR3 is 13 residues long. CDR3 sequence reads: CASSLMVDSGSFF. The CDR3, as DNA: TGTGCCAGCAGTTTGATGGTCGATTCGGGATCCTTCTTT.

This chain joins TRBV12-3 or TRBV12-4 and TRBJ1-2; D unclear. With 7 bases removed from V and 0 bases from J, the gap between germline ends came to 21 bases. The CDR3 is made up of 17 amino acids. DNA of the CDR3: TGTGCCAGCAATCCACCCGGGAGGGCACCTGCTAACTATGGCTACACCTTC. Translation gives CASNPPGRAPANYGYTF.

This chain connects TRBV28 to TRBJ2-7; 9 bases align to TRBD2. J lost 0 bases, V lost 4 bases, and 7 bases had no gene match. This CDR3 region has 16 residues. CDR1 and CDR2 from the germline V gene are MDHEN and SYDVKM. CDR3 sequence (DNA): TGTGCCAGCAGTTCCCCTAGCGGGGCCCTCTCCTACGAGCAGTACTTC. Protein product: CASSSPSGALSYEQYF.

This clonotype was counted at least ten times. J is TRBJ2-1 and V is TRBV6-1, with 13 bases aligning to TRBD2. CDR3 length: 17 amino acids. CDR1 and CDR2 from the germline V gene are MNHNS and SASEGT. J gave up 8 bases and V 2 bases, and 9 bases lay outside the gene matches. The CDR3: CASSEWGTSGRVDEQFF. CDR3 sequence (DNA): TGTGCCAGCAGTGAATGGGGAACTAGCGGGAGGGTCGATGAGCAGTTCTTC.

The table lists this clonotype with a few counts. The CDR3 coding sequence is TGTGCCAGCAGCCGGGACCAAGGAAATTCACCCCTCCACTTT. Translated: CASSRDQGNSPLHF. The genes are TRBV7-9 and TRBJ1-6; tentatively, D is TRBD1 (5 bases). In germline, CDR1 is SEHNR, CDR2 FQNEAQ (reference sequence). Trimming took 5 bases from V and 7 from J, leaving 12 bases between them. The length of the CDR3 is 14 residues. Full variable domain (missing parts from reference TRBV7-9 and TRBJ1-6): DTGVSQNPRHKITKRGQNVTFRCDPISEHNRLYWYRQTLGQGPEFLTYFQNEAQLEKSRLLSDRFSAERPKGSFSTLEIQRTEQGDSAMYLCASSRDQGNSPLHFGNGTRLTVT.

This chain links TRBV29-1 with TRBJ2-3; D ambiguous. From germline, CDR1 is SQVTM and CDR2 ANQGSEA. The CDR3 runs to 14 residues. V lost 6 bases and J lost 1, with 14 bases in between. The CDR3 spells CSVSRRKGTDTQYF. CDR3 nucleotides: TGCAGCGTGAGCAGAAGAAAAGGCACAGATACGCAGTATTTT.

The genes are TRBV7-2 and TRBJ2-3; 8 nucleotides match TRBD2. In germline, CDR1 is SGHTA, CDR2 FQGNSA. V lost 1 base to trimming and J lost 4 bases; unmatched junction nucleotides: 10. This CDR3 contains 17 residues. The CDR3 sequence is CASSLVSAGGSADTQYF. CDR3 DNA: TGTGCCAGCAGCTTAGTGTCGGCGGGAGGTAGTGCAGATACGCAGTATTTT.

The V gene is TRBV2, the J gene TRBJ1-1, with 10 bases fitting TRBD1. This CDR3 is 15 amino acids long. The germline V gene encodes CDR1 SNHLY and CDR2 FYNNEI. The V segment lost 10 bases and the J segment 4 bases; nucleotides outside the gene matches: 12. The CDR3 reads CATKMVGQGSTEAFF. The CDR3, as DNA: TGTGCCACTAAGATGGTGGGACAGGGGAGCACTGAAGCTTTCTTT.

This clonotype has a handful of counts. This chain joins TRBV28 and TRBJ2-5; 7 nucleotides align to TRBD1. V was clipped by 6 bases and J by 5 bases; unmatched bases: 12. The CDR3 runs to 15 residues. The germline V gene encodes CDR1 MDHEN and CDR2 SYDVKM. The CDR3 nucleotides read TGTGCCAGCAGGCCCCCGGGACAAGGGGGCGAGACCCAGTACTTC. This encodes CASRPPGQGGETQYF. The full variable domain, its missing parts supplied by reference TRBV28 and TRBJ2-5, is DVKVTQSSRYLVKRTGEKVFLECVQDMDHENMFWYRQDPGLGLRLIYFSYDVKMKEKGDIPEGYSVSREKKERFSLILESASTNQTSMYLCASRPPGQGGETQYFGPGTRLLVL.

The CDR3 loop reads CARSFSVVREAFF. In DNA, the CDR3 is TGTGCGAGGAGTTTCTCCGTCGTAAGGGAAGCTTTCTTT. The chain employs TRBV12-3 or TRBV12-4 and TRBJ1-1, with D unresolved. CDR3 size: 13 residues.

This clonotype was counted only a few times. The chain is built from TRBV28 and TRBJ1-3, with a possible D match to TRBD1 (5 bases). The CDR3 sequence is 13 residues long. Germline CDR1 reads MDHEN; CDR2 reads SYDVKM. The DNA for the CDR3 is TGTGCTAGTGGAGGGGCAGCAGGAAACACCATATATTTT. It translates to CASGGAAGNTIYF.

Comment on this clonotype: Sequence at one end of the junction differs from germline and may be a read error. V is TRBV12-3 or TRBV12-4 and J is TRBJ1-5, with 9 bases aligning to TRBD1. There are 15 residues in the CDR3. DNA of the CDR3: TGTGCCAGCAGACCGGGACAGGGAGGAAATCAGCCCCCGCATTTT. Amino acid sequence: CASRPGQGGNQPPHF.

This clonotype was detected ten times or more. The V call is TRBV7-9, the J call TRBJ1-1; D is unresolved. The V end lost 6 bases, the J end lost 1 base, and 6 bases lay between the germline ends. Germline V gene lookup returns CDR1 SEHNR and CDR2 FQNEAQ (reference sequence). The CDR3 loop spans 12 amino acids. The CDR3 here is CASSWGNTEAFF. For the CDR3, the DNA is TGTGCCAGCAGTTGGGGGAACACTGAAGCTTTCTTT.